Shown below are 23 T cell receptor beta chains from a single sample sequenced in a study of T-cell memory formation after mild COVID-19. Each CDR3 protein gets one entry after TCRdb re-called the 5' RACE reads with MiXCR. The profile covers around 150,000 distinct CDR3 sequences, with 9.5% to 13% appearing a single time and 3.8% taken by the ten largest. The sample taken for sequencing was PBMCs or a T cell subset sorted from them (not recorded which). The source of these receptors is a man aged 18-30 years who had mild COVID-19 (a few samples of this study predate the infection). Cell type and time point are not known.

This chain joins TRBV20-1 and TRBJ1-6, with unresolved D. Germline V gene data show CDR1 as DFQATT and CDR2 as SNEGSKA (reference sequence). Trimming stripped 5 bases from V and 4 bases from J, with 9 bases between. The CDR3 runs 13 residues. This chain's CDR3 is CSALGLYNSPLHF. The CDR3 DNA is TGCAGTGCTCTTGGACTGTATAATTCACCCCTCCACTTT.

The table lists this clonotype with a few counts. The chain recombines TRBV7-2 with TRBJ1-1; D is ambiguous. CDR3 length equals 14 residues. Trimming shortened V by 0 bases and J by 0 bases, and 5 bases separated the two germline ends. Germline values: CDR1 SGHTA, CDR2 FQGNSA. For the CDR3, the DNA is TGTGCCAGCAGCTTAGCGTTAGTGAACACTGAAGCTTTCTTT. Its protein is CASSLALVNTEAFF.

This clonotype was recorded at least ten times. The J gene is TRBJ2-2, the V gene TRBV12-3 or TRBV12-4, with TRBD1 matching over 7 bases. The CDR3 is 13 residues long. Unmatched junction bases numbered 4, after V lost 6 bases and J lost 6 bases. CDR3 nucleotide sequence: TGTGCCAGCAGCCCGACAGGGTCCGGGGAGCTGTTTTTT. This encodes CASSPTGSGELFF.

The chain couples TRBV7-9 to TRBJ1-4; TRBD1 is a possible D gene (5 bases). This CDR3 contains 14 residues. CDR1 SEHNR and CDR2 FQNEAQ come from the germline V gene (reference sequence). V was clipped by 4 bases and J by 6 bases, with 12 bases between them. CDR3 in amino acids: CASSWRGRHEKLFF. CDR3 nucleotides: TGTGCCAGCAGCTGGAGGGGTCGGCATGAAAAACTGTTTTTT.

This clonotype has more than one count but fewer than ten. This chain uses TRBV11-3 with TRBJ2-3; D remains ambiguous. The CDR3 consists of 15 residues. CDR1 is SGHNT and CDR2 is YENEEA in the germline V gene. The ends were cut back, 1 base at V and 7 bases at J, with 15 bases in the middle. The CDR3 sequence: CASSLGPDPGHTQYF. In DNA form, the CDR3 reads TGTGCCAGCAGCTTAGGTCCCGACCCTGGACATACGCAGTATTTT.

The CDR3 protein is CATSRMGESGYTF. The CDR3 DNA reads TGTGCCACCAGCAGGATGGGGGAAAGTGGCTACACCTTC. The chain uses TRBV15 and TRBJ1-2; the D gene is possibly TRBD1 (5 bases). V was clipped by 3 bases and J by 7 bases, with 12 bases between them. Germline V gene sequence: CDR1 LNHNV, CDR2 YYDKDF (reference sequence). CDR3 size: 13 residues.

The rearrangement links TRBV10-3 to TRBJ2-5; 7 bases fit TRBD2. The J segment lost 7 bases and the V segment lost 5 bases, leaving 10 bases of the junction unmatched. Germline V gives CDR1 ENHRY, CDR2 SYGVKD. The CDR3 consists of 14 residues. CDR3 in DNA: TGTGCCATCAGTATGACTAGCTCCCGTGGGACCCAGTACTTC. This sequence encodes CAISMTSSRGTQYF.

The chain couples TRBV3-1 to TRBJ2-5; D is perhaps TRBD1 (7 bases). V lost 3 bases, J lost 4 bases, and 12 bases lay in between. Germline V gene data show CDR1 as LGHDT and CDR2 as YNNKEL (reference sequence). CDR3 length: 14 residues. CDR3 protein: CASSQRRGRETQYF. The CDR3 DNA sequence: TGTGCCAGCAGCCAGAGGAGGGGGCGAGAGACCCAGTACTTC.

This clonotype was observed many times. V is TRBV7-9 and J is TRBJ1-3; no definite D call. Looked up from germline, CDR1 is SEHNR and CDR2 is FQNEAQ (reference sequence). Trimming removed 1 base at V and 4 bases at J, with 11 bases between. The CDR3 loop spans 15 amino acids. The CDR3 loop reads CASSLGRGSGNTIYF. In DNA form, the CDR3 reads TGTGCCAGCAGCTTAGGTCGGGGATCCGGAAACACCATATATTTT.

The chain combines TRBV5-4 with TRBJ2-5, with TRBD2 as a possible D gene (6 bases). Trimming removed 3 bases from V and 4 bases from J, with 13 bases in between. The CDR3 length is 14 residues. The germline V gene encodes CDR1 SGHNT and CDR2 YYREEE (reference sequence). The CDR3 region is CASSSEVGGETQYF. The CDR3 nucleotides read TGTGCCAGCAGCTCGGAGGTGGGGGGAGAGACCCAGTACTTC.

This clonotype was observed a single time. The V gene is TRBV30, the J gene TRBJ2-5; 9 nucleotides align to TRBD2. The V segment lost 5 bases and the J segment 5 bases; nucleotides outside the gene matches: 9. The CDR3 consists of 14 residues. Germline CDR1 GTSNPN, CDR2 SVGIG (reference sequence). As DNA, the CDR3 is TGTGCCTGGGCGCCCGGGCTAGCGGGGGAGACCCAGTACTTC. Amino acids: CAWAPGLAGETQYF.

The rearrangement uses TRBV28 and TRBJ2-2, with D possibly TRBD1 on 6 matching bases. The germline CDR1 and CDR2 sequences are MDHEN and SYDVKM. CDR3 length: 15 amino acids. The germline V and J ends were trimmed by 2 bases and 7 bases, with 14 bases remaining between them. Here the CDR3 reads CASSLGGLTHGELFF. The CDR3 nucleotides are TGTGCCAGCAGTTTAGGGGGCCTTACCCACGGGGAGCTGTTTTTT.

This clonotype showed up just a few times. The chain carries TRBV10-3 and TRBJ1-2; the D is unclear. The length of the CDR3 is 14 residues. V lost 2 bases, J lost 4 bases, and 11 bases lay in between. The germline CDR1 and CDR2 sequences are ENHRY and SYGVKD. DNA for the CDR3: TGTGCCATCAGTGAGGGCCCTCGCGGCTATGGCTACACCTTC. It encodes CAISEGPRGYGYTF.

The chain employs TRBV7-9 and TRBJ2-1; TRBD2 matches at 8 bases. Germline CDR1 SEHNR, CDR2 FQNEAQ (reference sequence). This CDR3 has 15 residues. Losses at the gene ends were 5 bases for V and 4 bases for J; bases not matched to a gene: 7. In DNA, the CDR3 is TGTGCCAGCAGCCAACTAGCGGATCTATACAATGAGCAGTTCTTC. This translates into CASSQLADLYNEQFF.

This clonotype was observed a handful of times. The CDR3 DNA sequence: TGTGCCAGCAGTGAATTGGGAAAGGAAAAACTGTTTTTT. Translated: CASSELGKEKLFF. The chain is built from TRBV2 and TRBJ1-4; no clear D gene. The CDR3 sequence is 13 residues long. V was trimmed by 2 bases and J by 8 bases, leaving 9 bases between them. Germline V gene data show CDR1 as SNHLY and CDR2 as FYNNEI.

This clonotype was counted many times. The V gene is TRBV12-3 or TRBV12-4, the J gene TRBJ1-2; 9 nucleotides line up with TRBD1. This CDR3 is 14 amino acids long. V shed 5 bases and J 8 bases; nucleotides not matched to a gene: 9. This CDR3 is CASSVGQGIEGYTF. CDR3 coding DNA: TGTGCCAGCAGTGTGGGACAGGGAATCGAGGGCTACACCTTC.

The table lists this clonotype with a few counts. The chain uses TRBV7-2 and TRBJ2-7; D is perhaps TRBD2 (6 bases). V was clipped by 1 base and J by 3 bases, with 10 bases between them. The CDR3 length is 14 residues. The germline gives CDR1 SGHTA, CDR2 FQGNSA. As DNA, the CDR3 is TGTGCCAGCAGCTTAGAATCGGGGGTCTACGAGCAGTACTTC. Translated, it gives CASSLESGVYEQYF.

This clonotype was observed a handful of times. CDR3 protein: CASSRPGLAGGITDTQYF. The CDR3 DNA reads as TGTGCCAGCAGTCGACCGGGACTAGCGGGGGGAATCACAGATACGCAGTATTTT. The chain joins TRBV27 to TRBJ2-3, with TRBD2 identical over 15 bases. From germline, CDR1 is MNHEY and CDR2 SMNVEV (reference sequence). V dropped 5 bases and J dropped 2; count of bases not matched to a gene: 8. This CDR3 spans 18 amino acids.

This clonotype has just a few counts. V and J are TRBV19 and TRBJ1-2; 7 nucleotides align to TRBD1. The CDR3 runs to 14 residues. Germline trimming cut 11 bases from V and 4 bases from J; bases unmatched to any gene: 13. Germline CDR1 LNHDA, CDR2 SQIVND (reference sequence). This CDR3 reads CACRPLGQTYGYTF. The DNA of the CDR3 is TGTGCCTGTCGGCCTTTGGGACAGACCTATGGCTACACCTTC.

V usage is TRBV3-1 and J usage is TRBJ1-3, with D possibly being TRBD1 (5 bases). The length of the CDR3 is 15 residues. V lost 8 bases, J lost 2 bases, and 16 bases lay in between. The V gene's germline CDR1 is LGHDT and CDR2 YNNKEL (reference sequence). The CDR3 sequence is CASSNRDLPGNTIYF. CDR3 DNA: TGTGCCAGCTCGAATCGGGACTTGCCTGGAAACACCATATATTTT.

This clonotype was counted ten times or more. The CDR3 bases are TGTGCCAGCAGCTTAGCTGTCCCCTACGAGCAGTACGTC. It specifies CASSLAVPYEQYV. The V call is TRBV7-2, the J call TRBJ2-7; no definite D call. The V end lost 0 bases, the J end lost 2 bases, and 5 bases lay between the germline ends. Per germline, CDR1 SGHTA and CDR2 FQGNSA. This CDR3 contains 13 residues.

This chain uses TRBV5-6 with TRBJ1-2; D unresolved. Germline loops: CDR1 SGHDT, CDR2 YYEEEE. There are 13 residues in the CDR3. Trimming removed 2 bases from V and 3 bases from J, with 8 bases in between. The CDR3 here is CASSFGEHYGYTF. CDR3 bases: TGTGCCAGCAGCTTTGGGGAGCACTATGGCTACACCTTC.

Remarks on this clonotype: An end of the junction differs from the germline gene, which may be a read error. The chain joins TRBV6-2 or TRBV6-3 to TRBJ2-7; D is unresolved. Germline V gene data show CDR1 as MNHEY and CDR2 as SVGEGT. The CDR3 has 17 residues. CDR3 sequence reads: CDSSYLGPYESWDEQYF. The DNA for the CDR3 is TGTGACAGCAGTTATTTAGGACCCTATGAATCGTGGGACGAGCAGTACTTC.